This T cell receptor beta chain was identified during a study of OX40 agonist ivuxolimab in advanced cancers. Study-level background: All patients had ivuxolimab intravenously every 2 weeks at 0.01 to 10 mg/kg. Of mixed ages from about 20 to 80 and averaging around 60 years, the group was approximately 84% male.

Produced via immunoSEQ multiplex PCR; TCRdb's table is partial and in-frame only. The sample lists about 28,000 clones; approximately 83% were seen once. Sample: CD4+ or CD8+ T cells sorted from blood, taken in a trial of the OX40 agonist ivuxolimab. The TCR originated in an adult with an advanced solid tumor such as melanoma, head and neck, liver or kidney cancer.

The CDR3 region is CASSESTGEGGELFF. DNA for the CDR3: TGTGCCAGCAGCGAGAGCACAGGGGAAGGCGGGGAGCTGTTTTTT. The J gene is TRBJ2-2, the V gene TRBV9, with 7 nucleotides matching TRBD1. The germline V gene encodes CDR1 SGDLS and CDR2 YYNGEE. V lost 3 bases and J lost 7; bases outside the gene matches: 9. This CDR3 contains 15 residues.